This passage covers 22 T cell receptor beta chains from one sample sequenced in a study of T-cell reconstitution after alpha-beta-depleted transplantation in children. The library targeted TCRbeta and was prepared with unique molecular identifiers. TCRdb used MiXCR to reprocess the PCR reads, holding one entry per CDR3 protein. Among 100,000 or so distinct CDR3 sequences, about 6% were seen once, and the ten largest hold 5.5% to 6.5%. Sequencing was performed on PBMCs, mostly from graft donor cells, taken 60 days after TCRalphabeta/CD19-depleted stem cell transplant. These receptors all come from a female patient aged 2 to 10 who had a stem cell transplant for Fanconi anemia, so the T cells may come from the graft donor.

The rearrangement uses TRBV6-1 and TRBJ1-2; D remains ambiguous. V lost 2 bases and J lost 2, with 15 bases in between. Germline CDR1 MNHNS, CDR2 SASEGT. The length of the CDR3 is 16 residues. CDR3 residues: CASSEFFGQANYGYTF. CDR3 bases: TGTGCCAGCAGTGAATTCTTTGGGCAGGCAAACTATGGCTACACCTTC.

The table lists this clonotype with many counts. This rearrangement joins TRBV5-1 to TRBJ2-7, with 8 bases lining up with TRBD2. The junction had 11 bases not matched to a gene; V was cut back by 5 bases and J by 7 bases. CDR3 length: 14 amino acids. Germline CDR1 SGHRS, CDR2 YFSETQ. The CDR3 loop is CASRGVAGKPEQYF. The CDR3 DNA sequence: TGCGCCAGCAGAGGAGTAGCGGGGAAGCCTGAGCAGTACTTC.

This clonotype has at least ten counts. The chain employs TRBV6-2 or TRBV6-3 and TRBJ2-7; D uncertain. CDR3 length equals 13 residues. Trimming stripped 6 bases from V and 2 bases from J, with 11 bases between. The germline V gene has CDR1 MNHEY and CDR2 SVGEGT. CDR3 DNA sequence: TGTGCCAGCAGCCTATCGCAGGCCTACGAGCAGTACTTC. This encodes CASSLSQAYEQYF.

This clonotype was counted ten times or more. The chain has TRBV5-1 and TRBJ2-4, with 10 bases that match TRBD2. The length of the CDR3 is 15 residues. V lost 0 bases to trimming and J lost 9 bases; unmatched junction nucleotides: 6. CDR1 is SGHRS and CDR2 is YFSETQ in the germline V gene. The CDR3 here is CASSLGVVAGGIQYF. CDR3 bases: TGCGCCAGCAGCTTGGGAGTGGTAGCGGGAGGCATTCAGTACTTC.

This clonotype showed up many times. This rearrangement joins TRBV5-1 to TRBJ2-1; 16 bases are a match to TRBD2. In germline, CDR1 is SGHRS, CDR2 YFSETQ. V dropped 0 bases and J dropped 4; count of bases not matched to a gene: 10. The CDR3 consists of 20 residues. The CDR3 nucleotides are TGCGCCAGCAGCTTGGCCAGAGGGACTAGCGGGGGGGCCCGGTACAATGAGCAGTTCTTC. This encodes CASSLARGTSGGARYNEQFF. The full variable domain, completed using reference TRBV5-1 and TRBJ2-1, is KAGVTQTPRYLIKTRGQQVTLSCSPISGHRSVSWYQQTPGQGLQFLFEYFSETQRNKGNFPGRFSGRQFSNSRSEMNVSTLELGDSALYLCASSLARGTSGGARYNEQFFGPGTRLTVL.

The table lists this clonotype with many counts. This chain joins TRBV6-5 and TRBJ2-5; perhaps TRBD1 as D (5 bases). The CDR3 runs 14 residues. The V and J ends lost 4 bases and 0 bases respectively, with 9 bases between them. CDR1 and CDR2 from the germline V gene are MNHEY and SVGAGI. CDR3 nucleotides: TGTGCCAGCAGTTTCAGGGTAGACCAAGAGACCCAGTACTTC. Its translation is CASSFRVDQETQYF.

V and J are TRBV6-2 or TRBV6-3 and TRBJ2-6; the D gene is possibly TRBD2 (6 bases). In germline, CDR1 is MNHEY, CDR2 SVGEGT. Trimming left V 6 bases short and J 0 bases short, with 12 bases between. The CDR3 runs to 16 residues. In DNA form, the CDR3 reads TGTGCCAGCAGCCGAGTCGGGAGCTCTGGGGCCAACGTCCTGACTTTC. Translation gives CASSRVGSSGANVLTF.

This clonotype came up a few times. The chain combines TRBV20-1 with TRBJ1-5; D ambiguous. Looked up from germline, CDR1 is DFQATT and CDR2 is SNEGSKA (reference sequence). Between the trimmed V and J ends, which lost 4 bases and 5 bases, there was a span of 18 bases. The CDR3 totals 15 residues. CDR3 DNA sequence: TGCAGTGCTACCGATATGGGTTCCACGCATCAGCCCCAGCATTTT. Its translation is CSATDMGSTHQPQHF.

This clonotype turned up a few times. This chain joins TRBV20-1 and TRBJ1-5, with D perhaps TRBD1 (5 bases). Per germline, CDR1 DFQATT and CDR2 SNEGSKA (reference sequence). The V end lost 2 bases, the J end lost 4 bases, and 21 bases lay between the germline ends. The CDR3 totals 17 residues. The DNA of the CDR3 is TGCAGTGCTAGAACTCTTTCAGGGACCCGCAAAAATCAGCCCCAGCATTTT. It encodes CSARTLSGTRKNQPQHF.

This clonotype was recorded many times. The chain couples TRBV12-3 or TRBV12-4 to TRBJ1-2; D not resolved. This CDR3 comprises 17 residues. V gave up 3 bases and J gave up 4 bases, with 21 bases separating them. CDR3 bases: TGTGCCAGCAGTTTGGCCCCGTCGCAGGTGTCTCTCTATGGCTACACCTTC. Protein: CASSLAPSQVSLYGYTF.

The rearrangement uses TRBV12-3 or TRBV12-4 and TRBJ2-7; the match to TRBD1 covers 11 bases. V was pared by 3 bases and J by 3 bases, with 7 bases of the junction left unmatched. The CDR3 runs 16 residues. The CDR3 reads CASSFGAGQGGYEQYF. CDR3 nucleotides: TGTGCCAGCAGTTTTGGGGCGGGACAGGGGGGCTACGAGCAGTACTTC.

This clonotype was counted ten times or more. J is TRBJ2-2 and V is TRBV11-2; D is perhaps TRBD1 or TRBD2 (5 bases each). The length of the CDR3 is 17 residues. V lost 5 bases and J lost 0, with 16 bases in between. CDR1 and CDR2 from the germline V gene are SGHAT and FQNNGV. In DNA form, the CDR3 reads TGTGCCAGCAGCAGTCGTCATAGAGGGGCGAACACCGGGGAGCTGTTTTTT. Translation gives CASSSRHRGANTGELFF.

This clonotype appeared a few times. The CDR3 coding sequence is TGTGCCAGCTCACCACTGCTAGCGGGGGGAAGCACAGATACGCAGTATTTT. The encoded protein is CASSPLLAGGSTDTQYF. V and J are TRBV18 and TRBJ2-3; TRBD2 matches at 11 bases. CDR1 is KGHSH, CDR2 LQKENI, per germline. V shed 1 base, J shed 0 bases, and the junction held 3 bases outside the gene matches. The CDR3 length is 17 residues.

This clonotype was detected ten times or more. This sequence joins TRBV28 and TRBJ1-1; 8 bases line up with TRBD1. The CDR3 covers 15 residues. Losses at the gene ends were 1 base for V and 4 bases for J; bases not matched to a gene: 5. In germline, CDR1 is MDHEN, CDR2 SYDVKM. This CDR3 is CASSLSGGSFTEAFF. The CDR3 bases are TGTGCCAGCAGTTTATCAGGGGGCTCGTTCACTGAAGCTTTCTTT.

This clonotype was seen ten or more times. The rearrangement links TRBV28 to TRBJ2-7; possible D gene TRBD2, 7 bases. CDR3 length equals 16 residues. Germline V gene sequence: CDR1 MDHEN, CDR2 SYDVKM. V lost 1 base, J lost 0 bases, and 13 bases lay in between. The DNA of the CDR3 is TGTGCCAGCAGTTTATTGGGGGCGGGGGCCTCCTACGAGCAGTACTTC. Its protein product is CASSLLGAGASYEQYF.

This clonotype was observed at least ten times. The genes are TRBV29-1 and TRBJ2-7, with TRBD2 matching over 7 bases. CDR3 size: 11 residues. CDR1 is SQVTM and CDR2 is ANQGSEA in the germline V gene. Trimming cost V 6 bases and J 5 bases; bases outside gene matches: 4. CDR3 protein: CSVPRGDEQYF. The CDR3 DNA follows: TGCAGCGTACCCCGGGGGGACGAGCAGTACTTC.

This clonotype was seen a few times. A much larger clone lies a single base off, so this may be a read error. The chain carries TRBV3-1 and TRBJ2-5; 14 nucleotides agree with TRBD2. Germline CDR1 is LGHDT and CDR2 is YNNKEL (reference sequence). The CDR3 has 18 amino acids. The chain's CDR3 is CTSSHGLAGGPRQETQYF. The CDR3 DNA sequence: TGTACCAGCAGTCACGGACTAGCGGGGGGACCAAGACAAGAGACCCAGTACTTC.

This clonotype came up many times. In DNA form, the CDR3 reads TGTGCCAGCAGCCAAGTAGCAAGACTAGCGGTCTACAATGAGCAGTTCTTC. It is translated as CASSQVARLAVYNEQFF. The chain joins TRBV4-2 to TRBJ2-1; 9 bases line up with TRBD2. The V segment lost 1 base and the J segment 3 bases; nucleotides outside the gene matches: 7. Germline values: CDR1 LGHNA, CDR2 YNFKEQ. The CDR3 loop spans 17 amino acids.

This rearrangement joins TRBV6-2 or TRBV6-3 to TRBJ2-5, with D tentatively TRBD1 (6 bases). V lost 7 bases, J lost 2 bases, and 11 bases lay in between. The CDR3 has 13 residues. Germline-derived CDR1 and CDR2 are MNHEY and SVGEGT. CDR3 in DNA: TGTGCCAGCAAGAGGACAGTACAAGAGACCCAGTACTTC. Translated: CASKRTVQETQYF.

This clonotype was seen ten or more times. The chain employs TRBV12-3 or TRBV12-4 and TRBJ2-7, with 7 positions matching TRBD1. V lost 6 bases and J lost 3; bases outside the gene matches: 5. This CDR3 comprises 13 residues. The CDR3 is CASSRDSVYEQYF. The CDR3 DNA is TGTGCCAGCAGCAGGGACAGCGTCTACGAGCAGTACTTC.

The genes are TRBV28 and TRBJ2-1; 9 nucleotides match TRBD1. The trim removed 6 bases at V and 5 bases at J, leaving 5 bases unmatched. From germline, CDR1 is MDHEN and CDR2 SYDVKM. The CDR3 covers 14 residues. CDR3 sequence reads: CASRTGGGHNEQFF. The CDR3 DNA reads as TGTGCCAGCAGGACAGGGGGGGGACACAATGAGCAGTTCTTC.

This clonotype appeared a few times. This sequence joins TRBV12-3 or TRBV12-4 and TRBJ2-7; 7 bases agree with TRBD1. This CDR3 is built from 14 residues. J lost 0 bases, V lost 4 bases, and 3 bases had no gene match. The CDR3 sequence is CASSYRGGSYEQYF. For the CDR3, the DNA is TGTGCCAGCAGTTACAGGGGCGGCTCCTACGAGCAGTACTTC.